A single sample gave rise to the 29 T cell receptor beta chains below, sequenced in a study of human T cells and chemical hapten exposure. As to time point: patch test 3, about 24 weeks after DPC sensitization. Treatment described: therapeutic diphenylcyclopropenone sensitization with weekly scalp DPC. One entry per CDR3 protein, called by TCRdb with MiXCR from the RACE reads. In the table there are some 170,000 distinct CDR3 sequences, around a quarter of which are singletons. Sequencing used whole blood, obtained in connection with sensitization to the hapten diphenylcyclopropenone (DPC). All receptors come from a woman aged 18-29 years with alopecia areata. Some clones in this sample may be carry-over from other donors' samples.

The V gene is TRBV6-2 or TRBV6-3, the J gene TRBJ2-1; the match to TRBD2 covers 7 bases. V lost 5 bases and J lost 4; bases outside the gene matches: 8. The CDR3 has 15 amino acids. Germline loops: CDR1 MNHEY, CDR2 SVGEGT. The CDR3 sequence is CASSPGGSRYNEQFF. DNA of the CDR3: TGTGCCAGCAGTCCGGGGGGTAGCCGGTACAATGAGCAGTTCTTC.

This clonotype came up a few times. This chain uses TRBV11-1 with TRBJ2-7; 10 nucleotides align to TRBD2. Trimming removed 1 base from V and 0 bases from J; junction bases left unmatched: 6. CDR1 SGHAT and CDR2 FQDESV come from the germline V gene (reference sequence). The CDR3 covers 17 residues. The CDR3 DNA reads TGTGCCAGCAGCTTAGTGACTAGCGGGTCCAGCTCCTACGAGCAGTACTTC. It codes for CASSLVTSGSSSYEQYF. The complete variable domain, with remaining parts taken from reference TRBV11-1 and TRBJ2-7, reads EAEVAQSPRYKITEKSQAVAFWCDPISGHATLYWYRQILGQGPELLVQFQDESVVDDSQLPKDRFSAERLKGVDSTLKIQPAELGDSAMYLCASSLVTSGSSSYEQYFGPGTRLTVT.

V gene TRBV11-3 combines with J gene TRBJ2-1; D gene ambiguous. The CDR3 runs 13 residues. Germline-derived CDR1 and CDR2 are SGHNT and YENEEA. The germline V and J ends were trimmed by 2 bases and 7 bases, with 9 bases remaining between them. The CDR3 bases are TGTGCCAGCAGCTTACCGTTGAGAAATGAGCAGTTCTTC. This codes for CASSLPLRNEQFF.

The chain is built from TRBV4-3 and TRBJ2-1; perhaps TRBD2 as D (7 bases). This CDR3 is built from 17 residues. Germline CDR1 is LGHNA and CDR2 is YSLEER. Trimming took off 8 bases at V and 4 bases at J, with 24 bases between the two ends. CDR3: CASSTRGGARSYNEQFF. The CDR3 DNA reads TGCGCCAGCTCGACTAGGGGGGGGGCCAGGAGTTACAATGAGCAGTTCTTC.

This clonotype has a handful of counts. CDR3 sequence (DNA): TGTGCCAGCAGTTTATCTTCTTTTGCCTACGAGCAGTACTTC. This encodes CASSLSSFAYEQYF. V gene TRBV27 combines with J gene TRBJ2-7; D is uncertain. The V gene lost 0 bases and the J gene lost 2 bases, with 8 bases spanning the gap. The CDR3 extends over 14 amino acids. Germline-derived CDR1 and CDR2 are MNHEY and SMNVEV (reference sequence).

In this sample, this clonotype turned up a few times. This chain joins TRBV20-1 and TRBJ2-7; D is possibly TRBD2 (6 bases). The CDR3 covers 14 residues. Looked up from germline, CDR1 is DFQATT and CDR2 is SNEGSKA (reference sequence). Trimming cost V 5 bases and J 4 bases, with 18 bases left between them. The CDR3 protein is CSAQIPTSTYEQYF. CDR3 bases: TGCAGTGCTCAAATCCCGACTAGTACTTACGAGCAGTACTTC.

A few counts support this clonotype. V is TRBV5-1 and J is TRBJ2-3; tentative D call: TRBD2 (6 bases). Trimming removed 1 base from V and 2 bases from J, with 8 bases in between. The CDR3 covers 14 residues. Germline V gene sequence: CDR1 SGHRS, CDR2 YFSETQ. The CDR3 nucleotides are TGCGCCAGCAGCTTGCAGGACTACACAGATACGCAGTATTTT. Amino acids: CASSLQDYTDTQYF.

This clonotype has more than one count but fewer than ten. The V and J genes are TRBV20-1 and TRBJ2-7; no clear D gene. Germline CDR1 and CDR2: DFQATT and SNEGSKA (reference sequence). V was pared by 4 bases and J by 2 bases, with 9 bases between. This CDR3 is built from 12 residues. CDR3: CSATGTAYEQYF. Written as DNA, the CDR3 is TGCAGTGCTACGGGCACTGCCTACGAGCAGTACTTC.

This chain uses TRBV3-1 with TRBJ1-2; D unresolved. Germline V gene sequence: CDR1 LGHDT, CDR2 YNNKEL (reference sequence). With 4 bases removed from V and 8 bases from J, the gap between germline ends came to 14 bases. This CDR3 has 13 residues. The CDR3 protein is CASSLSTVSGYTF. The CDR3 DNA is TGTGCCAGCAGCCTCAGCACCGTTTCGGGCTACACCTTC.

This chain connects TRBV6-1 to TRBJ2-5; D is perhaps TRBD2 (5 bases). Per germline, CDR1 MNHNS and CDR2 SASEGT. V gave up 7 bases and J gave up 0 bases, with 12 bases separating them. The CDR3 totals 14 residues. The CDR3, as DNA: TGTGCCAGCATTCCGACTATGTACCAAGAGACCCAGTACTTC. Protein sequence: CASIPTMYQETQYF.

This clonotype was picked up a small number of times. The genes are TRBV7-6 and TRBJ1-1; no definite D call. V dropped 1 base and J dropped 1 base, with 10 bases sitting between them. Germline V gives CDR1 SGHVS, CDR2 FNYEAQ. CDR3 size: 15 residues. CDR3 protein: CASSLVRQANTEAFF. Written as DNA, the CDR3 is TGTGCCAGCAGCTTAGTACGGCAGGCGAACACTGAAGCTTTCTTT.

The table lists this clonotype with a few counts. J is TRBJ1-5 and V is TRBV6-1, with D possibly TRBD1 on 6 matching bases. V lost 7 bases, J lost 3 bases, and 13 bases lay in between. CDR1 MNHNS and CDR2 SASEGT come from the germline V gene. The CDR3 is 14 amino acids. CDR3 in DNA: TGTGCCAGCACTCGACAGGACCTCAATCAGCCCCAGCATTTT. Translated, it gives CASTRQDLNQPQHF.

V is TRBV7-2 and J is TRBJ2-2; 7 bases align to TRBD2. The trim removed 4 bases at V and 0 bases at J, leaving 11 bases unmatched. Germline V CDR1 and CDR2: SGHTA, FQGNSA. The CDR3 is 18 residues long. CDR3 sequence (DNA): TGTGCCAGCAGCTGGGAGATCAGCGGGGCTGCGAACACCGGGGAGCTGTTTTTT. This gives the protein CASSWEISGAANTGELFF.

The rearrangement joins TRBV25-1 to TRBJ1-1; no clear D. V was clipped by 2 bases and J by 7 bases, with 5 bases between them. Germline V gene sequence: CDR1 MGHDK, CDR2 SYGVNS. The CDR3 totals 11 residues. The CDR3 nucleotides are TGTGCCAGCAGTGAAGACCATGAAGCTTTCTTT. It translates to CASSEDHEAFF.

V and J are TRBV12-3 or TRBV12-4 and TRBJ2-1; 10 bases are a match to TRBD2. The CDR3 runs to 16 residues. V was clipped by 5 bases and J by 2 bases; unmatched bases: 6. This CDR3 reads CASSLQLAGTYNEQFF. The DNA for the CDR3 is TGTGCCAGCAGTCTACAACTAGCGGGGACCTACAATGAGCAGTTCTTC.

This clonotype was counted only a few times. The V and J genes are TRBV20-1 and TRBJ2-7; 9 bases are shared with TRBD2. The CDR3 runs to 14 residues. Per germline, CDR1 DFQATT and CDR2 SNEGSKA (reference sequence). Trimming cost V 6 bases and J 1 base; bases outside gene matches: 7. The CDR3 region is CSAPVAGGSYEQYF. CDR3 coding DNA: TGCAGTGCGCCGGTTGCGGGAGGGTCCTACGAGCAGTACTTC.

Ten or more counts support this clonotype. As DNA, the CDR3 is TGTGCCACCAGTGATTTACGCTCGGACAGGGGGCAAGAGACCCAGTACTTC. This encodes CATSDLRSDRGQETQYF. The V and J genes are TRBV24-1 and TRBJ2-5; 10 bases are a match to TRBD1. CDR3 size: 17 residues. Germline loops: CDR1 KGHDR, CDR2 SFDVKD. V shed 1 base, J shed 2 bases, and the junction held 6 bases outside the gene matches.

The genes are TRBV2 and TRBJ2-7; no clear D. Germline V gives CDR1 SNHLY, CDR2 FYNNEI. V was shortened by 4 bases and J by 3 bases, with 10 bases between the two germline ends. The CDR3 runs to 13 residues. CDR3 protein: CASSVGLGYEQYF. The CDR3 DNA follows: TGTGCCAGCAGTGTTGGGCTGGGCTACGAGCAGTACTTC.

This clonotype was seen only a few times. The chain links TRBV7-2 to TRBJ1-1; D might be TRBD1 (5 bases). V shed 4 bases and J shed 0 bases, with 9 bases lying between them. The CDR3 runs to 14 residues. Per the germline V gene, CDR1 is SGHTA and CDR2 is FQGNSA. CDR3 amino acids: CASSSGALNTEAFF. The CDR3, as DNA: TGTGCCAGCAGCTCCGGGGCCCTGAACACTGAAGCTTTCTTT.

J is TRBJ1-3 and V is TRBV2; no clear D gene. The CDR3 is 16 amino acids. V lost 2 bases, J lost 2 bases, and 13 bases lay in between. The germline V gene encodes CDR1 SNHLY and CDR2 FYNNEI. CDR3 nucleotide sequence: TGTGCCAGCAGTGAATTGTCCAGCCCTGCTGGAAACACCATATATTTT. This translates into CASSELSSPAGNTIYF.

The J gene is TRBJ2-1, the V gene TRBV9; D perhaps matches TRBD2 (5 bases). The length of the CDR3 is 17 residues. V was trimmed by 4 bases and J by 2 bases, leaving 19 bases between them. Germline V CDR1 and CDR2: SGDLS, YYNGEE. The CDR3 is CASSFSPGITPYNEQFF. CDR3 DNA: TGTGCCAGCAGCTTTTCCCCCGGGATTACGCCCTACAATGAGCAGTTCTTC. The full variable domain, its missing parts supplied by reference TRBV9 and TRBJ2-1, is DSGVTQTPKHLITATGQRVTLRCSPRSGDLSVYWYQQSLDQGLQFLIQYYNGEERAKGNILERFSAQQFPDLHSELNLSSLELGDSALYFCASSFSPGITPYNEQFFGPGTRLTVL.

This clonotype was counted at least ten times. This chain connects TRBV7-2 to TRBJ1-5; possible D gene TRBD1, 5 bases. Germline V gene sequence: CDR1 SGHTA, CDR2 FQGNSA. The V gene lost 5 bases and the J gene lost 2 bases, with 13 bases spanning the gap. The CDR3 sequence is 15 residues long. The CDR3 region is CASSPGRVGNQPQHF. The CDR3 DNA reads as TGTGCCAGCAGCCCCGGCAGGGTTGGCAATCAGCCCCAGCATTTT.

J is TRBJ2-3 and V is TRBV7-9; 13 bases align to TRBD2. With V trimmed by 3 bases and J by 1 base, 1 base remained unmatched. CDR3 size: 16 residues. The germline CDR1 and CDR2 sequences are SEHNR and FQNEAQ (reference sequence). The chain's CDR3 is CASSFGLAGGTDTQYF. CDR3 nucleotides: TGTGCCAGCAGCTTCGGACTAGCGGGAGGCACAGATACGCAGTATTTT.

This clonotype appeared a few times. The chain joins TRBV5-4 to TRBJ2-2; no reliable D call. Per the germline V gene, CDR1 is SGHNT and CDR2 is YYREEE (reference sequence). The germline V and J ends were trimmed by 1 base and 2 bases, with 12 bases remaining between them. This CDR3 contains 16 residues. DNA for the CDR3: TGTGCCAGCAGCTTGCTCCACCCGCCTAACACCGGGGAGCTGTTTTTT. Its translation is CASSLLHPPNTGELFF.

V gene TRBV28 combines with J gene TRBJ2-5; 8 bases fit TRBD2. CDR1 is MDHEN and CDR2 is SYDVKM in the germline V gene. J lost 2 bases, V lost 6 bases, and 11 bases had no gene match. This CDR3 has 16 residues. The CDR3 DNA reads TGTGCCAGCAGCCCCTCGGCGGGGGGCTTACAAGAGACCCAGTACTTC. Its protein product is CASSPSAGGLQETQYF. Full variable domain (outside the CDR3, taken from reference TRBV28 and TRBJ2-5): DVKVTQSSRYLVKRTGEKVFLECVQDMDHENMFWYRQDPGLGLRLIYFSYDVKMKEKGDIPEGYSVSREKKERFSLILESASTNQTSMYLCASSPSAGGLQETQYFGPGTRLLVL.

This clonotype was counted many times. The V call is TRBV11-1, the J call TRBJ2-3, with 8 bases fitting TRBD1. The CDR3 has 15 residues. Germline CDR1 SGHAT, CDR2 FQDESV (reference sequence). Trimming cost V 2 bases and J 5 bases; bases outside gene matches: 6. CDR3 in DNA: TGTGCCAGCAGCTTACCCGGACAGGGTCAAGATACGCAGTATTTT. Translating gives CASSLPGQGQDTQYF.

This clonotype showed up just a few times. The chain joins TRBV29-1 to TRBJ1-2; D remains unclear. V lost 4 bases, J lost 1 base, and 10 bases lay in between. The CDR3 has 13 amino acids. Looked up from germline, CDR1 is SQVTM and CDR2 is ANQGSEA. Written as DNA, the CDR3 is TGCAGCGTTGGAGGAGGCGGTAACTATGGCTACACCTTC. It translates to CSVGGGGNYGYTF.

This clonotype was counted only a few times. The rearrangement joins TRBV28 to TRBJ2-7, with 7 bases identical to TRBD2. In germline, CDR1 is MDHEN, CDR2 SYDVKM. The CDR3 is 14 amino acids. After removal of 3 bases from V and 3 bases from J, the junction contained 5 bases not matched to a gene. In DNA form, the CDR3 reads TGTGCCAGCAGTTTGCTAGGACTAGTCTACGAGCAGTACTTC. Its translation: CASSLLGLVYEQYF.

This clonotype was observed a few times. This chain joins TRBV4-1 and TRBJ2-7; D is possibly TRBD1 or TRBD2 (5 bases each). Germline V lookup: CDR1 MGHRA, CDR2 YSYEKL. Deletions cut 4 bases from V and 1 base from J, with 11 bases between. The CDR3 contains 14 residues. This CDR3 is CASSPTGASYEQYF. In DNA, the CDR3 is TGCGCCAGCAGCCCGACCGGGGCTTCCTACGAGCAGTACTTC.